The entry below gives a single T cell receptor beta chain sequence along with its context. This record comes from a study of shared clonotypes between healthy human individuals. This CDR3 has 12 residues. CDR1 is GTSNPN and CDR2 is SVGIG in the germline V gene (reference sequence). Sequenced by immunoSEQ multiplex PCR; TCRdb stores in-frame clones only, minus some. The table lists approximately 2,000,000 clones, around 93% of them singletons. The sequenced material came from naive CD4+ T cells from PBMCs. Subset of the sample: CD45RA+ positively selected. The clonotype originates from a young man in good health. Some clones in this sample may be carry-over from other donors' samples. The chain joins TRBV30 to TRBJ2-5; TRBD1 might be the D (6 bases). The assigned J gene may be wrong: the sequence end matches TRBJ2-7 better. The CDR3 protein is CAGRTDSYEQYF. Written as DNA, the CDR3 is TGTGCCGGGCGGACAGATTCCTACGAGCAGTACTTC.